This section outlines one T cell receptor (beta chain) sequence together with its context. Its antigen is currently unknown. When the RNA was reverse transcribed, random hexamers were used with an input of roughly 0.45 to 1 ug. It was immunoSEQ multiplex PCR that amplified TCR beta CDR3 across 54 Vbeta and 13 Jbeta. TCRdb passed the immunoSEQ multiplex PCR reads through MiXCR, listing each CDR3 protein once. The sample includes tens of thousands of distinct CDR3 sequences, around 93% seen only once; the top ten take over 0.12%. The authors sequenced TCR beta from blood CD8+ and CD4+ T cells. This sample was taken from a study of CD8 T cells in Susac syndrome. The study's findings and limits: Regarding the TCR sequencing and HLA analysis, the study admitted that a relatively small number of individuals were involved. In Susac syndrome, CD4+ T cell repertoires lacked any clonal expansion.

This CDR3 spans 12 amino acids. CDR1 and CDR2 from the germline V gene are GTSNPN and SVGIG (reference sequence). V lost 2 bases, J lost 0 bases, and 4 bases lay in between. This rearrangement joins TRBV30 to TRBJ1-1; D call uncertain. The sample was CD4+ T cells from PBMCs. This sequence originates from a human donor with Susac syndrome. The DNA for the CDR3 is TGTGCCTGGAGTCAGGTGAACACTGAAGCTTTCTTT. It is translated as CAWSQVNTEAFF.